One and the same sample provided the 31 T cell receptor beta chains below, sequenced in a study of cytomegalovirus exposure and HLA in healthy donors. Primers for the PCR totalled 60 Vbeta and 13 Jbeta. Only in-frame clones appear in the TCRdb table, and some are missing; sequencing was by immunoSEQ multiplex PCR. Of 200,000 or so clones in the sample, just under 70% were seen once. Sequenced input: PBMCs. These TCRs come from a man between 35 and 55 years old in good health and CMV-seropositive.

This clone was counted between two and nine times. CDR3: CASSHPGQGSYGYTF. The CDR3 nucleotides read TGCGCCAGCAGCCACCCGGGACAGGGTAGCTATGGCTACACCTTC. The chain is built from TRBV4-1 and TRBJ1-2; 9 nucleotides line up with TRBD1. Germline CDR1 MGHRA, CDR2 YSYEKL. The CDR3 spans 15 residues. Trimming removed 3 bases from V and 4 bases from J; junction bases left unmatched: 6.

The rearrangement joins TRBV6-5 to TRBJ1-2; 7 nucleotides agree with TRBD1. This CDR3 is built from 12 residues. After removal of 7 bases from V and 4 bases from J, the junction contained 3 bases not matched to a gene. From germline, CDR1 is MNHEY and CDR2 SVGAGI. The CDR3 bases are TGTGCCAGCACCGGACAGGTCTATGGCTACACCTTC. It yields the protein CASTGQVYGYTF.

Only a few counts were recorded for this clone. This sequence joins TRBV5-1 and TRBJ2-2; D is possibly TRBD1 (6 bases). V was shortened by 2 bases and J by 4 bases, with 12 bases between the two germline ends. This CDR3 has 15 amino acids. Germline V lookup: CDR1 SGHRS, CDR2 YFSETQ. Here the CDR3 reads CASSFGQGSTGELFF. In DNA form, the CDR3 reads TGCGCCAGCAGCTTCGGGCAGGGGAGCACCGGGGAGCTGTTTTTT. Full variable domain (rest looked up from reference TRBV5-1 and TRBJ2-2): KAGVTQTPRYLIKTRGQQVTLSCSPISGHRSVSWYQQTPGQGLQFLFEYFSETQRNKGNFPGRFSGRQFSNSRSEMNVSTLELGDSALYLCASSFGQGSTGELFFGEGSRLTVL.

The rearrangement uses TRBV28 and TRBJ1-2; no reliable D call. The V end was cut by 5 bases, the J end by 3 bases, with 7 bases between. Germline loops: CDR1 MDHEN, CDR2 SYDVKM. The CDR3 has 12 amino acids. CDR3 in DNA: TGTGCCAGCAGTCTTTTCGACTATGGCTACACCTTC. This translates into CASSLFDYGYTF.

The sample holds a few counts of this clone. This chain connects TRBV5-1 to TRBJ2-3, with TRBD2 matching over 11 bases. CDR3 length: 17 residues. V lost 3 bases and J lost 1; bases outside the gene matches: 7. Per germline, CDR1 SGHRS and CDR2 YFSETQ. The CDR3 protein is CASSWGLAATRTDTQYF. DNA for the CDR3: TGCGCCAGCAGCTGGGGACTAGCGGCGACTCGCACAGATACGCAGTATTTT.

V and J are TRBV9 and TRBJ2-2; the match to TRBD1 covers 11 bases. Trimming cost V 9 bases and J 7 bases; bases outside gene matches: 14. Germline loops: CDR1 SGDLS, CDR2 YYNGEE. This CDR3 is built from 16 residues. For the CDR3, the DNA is TGTGCCACCGTAGGGGTAGGGACAGGGGGTGACGGGGAGCTGTTTTTT. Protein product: CATVGVGTGGDGELFF.

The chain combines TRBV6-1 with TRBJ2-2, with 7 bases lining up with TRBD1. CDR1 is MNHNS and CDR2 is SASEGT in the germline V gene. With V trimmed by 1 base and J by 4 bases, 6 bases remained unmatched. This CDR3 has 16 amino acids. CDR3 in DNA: TGTGCCAGCAGTGAAGAAGGGGGCGCGGGCACCGGGGAGCTGTTTTTT. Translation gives CASSEEGGAGTGELFF.

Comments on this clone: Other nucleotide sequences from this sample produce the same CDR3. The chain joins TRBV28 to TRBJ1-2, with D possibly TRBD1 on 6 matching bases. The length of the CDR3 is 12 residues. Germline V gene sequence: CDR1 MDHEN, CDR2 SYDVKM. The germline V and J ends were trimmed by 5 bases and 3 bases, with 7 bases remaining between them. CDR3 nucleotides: TGTGCCAGCAGTCCAGGGGACTATGGCTACACCTTC. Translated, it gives CASSPGDYGYTF.

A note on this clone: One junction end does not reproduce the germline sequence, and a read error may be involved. CDR3 in DNA: TGTGCCACCGGCAGAGTAAGCACAGATACGCAGTATTTT. Encoded protein: CATGRVSTDTQYF. This chain connects TRBV15 to TRBJ2-3; D remains unclear. Germline V gene lookup returns CDR1 LNHNV and CDR2 YYDKDF (reference sequence). The CDR3 covers 13 residues.

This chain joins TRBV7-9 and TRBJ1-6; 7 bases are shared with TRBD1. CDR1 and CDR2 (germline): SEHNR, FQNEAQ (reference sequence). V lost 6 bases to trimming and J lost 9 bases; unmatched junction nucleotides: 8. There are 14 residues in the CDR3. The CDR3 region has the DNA TGTGCCAGCAGGATCCAGGGGGAGAGTTCACCCCTCCACTTT. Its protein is CASRIQGESSPLHF.

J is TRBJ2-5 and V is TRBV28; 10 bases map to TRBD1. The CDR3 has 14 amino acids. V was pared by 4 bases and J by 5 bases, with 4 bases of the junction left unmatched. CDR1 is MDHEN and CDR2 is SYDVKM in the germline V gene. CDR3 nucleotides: TGTGCCAGCAGTTCGGGACAGGGGATGGAGACCCAGTACTTC. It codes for CASSSGQGMETQYF.

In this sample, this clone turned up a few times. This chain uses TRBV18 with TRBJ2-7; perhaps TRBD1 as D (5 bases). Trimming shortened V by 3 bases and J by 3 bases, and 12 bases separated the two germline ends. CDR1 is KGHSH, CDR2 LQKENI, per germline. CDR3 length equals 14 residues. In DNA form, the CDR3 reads TGTGCCAGCTCACCTGGGCGGCAGGGCTACGAGCAGTACTTC. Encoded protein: CASSPGRQGYEQYF. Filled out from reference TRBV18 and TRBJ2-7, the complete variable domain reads NAGVMQNPRHLVRRRGQEARLRCSPMKGHSHVYWYRQLPEEGLKFMVYLQKENIIDESGMPKERFSAEFPKEGPSILRIQQVVRGDSAAYFCASSPGRQGYEQYFGPGTRLTVT.

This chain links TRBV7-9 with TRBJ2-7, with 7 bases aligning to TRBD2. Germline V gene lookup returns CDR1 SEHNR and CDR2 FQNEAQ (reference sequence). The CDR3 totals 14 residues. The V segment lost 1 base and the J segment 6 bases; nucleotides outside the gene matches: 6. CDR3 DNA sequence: TGTGCCAGCAGCTTAGGGGAGGGAATCGGCGAGCAGTACTTC. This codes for CASSLGEGIGEQYF. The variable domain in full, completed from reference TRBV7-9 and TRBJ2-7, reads DTGVSQNPRHKITKRGQNVTFRCDPISEHNRLYWYRQTLGQGPEFLTYFQNEAQLEKSRLLSDRFSAERPKGSFSTLEIQRTEQGDSAMYLCASSLGEGIGEQYFGPGTRLTVT.

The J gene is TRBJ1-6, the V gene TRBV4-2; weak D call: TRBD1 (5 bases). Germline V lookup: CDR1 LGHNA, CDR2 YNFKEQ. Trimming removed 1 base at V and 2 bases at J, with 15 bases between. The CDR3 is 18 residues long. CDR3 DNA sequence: TGTGCCAGCAGCCAAGGGGTCCAGGGAGGCACCTATAATTCACCCCTCCACTTT. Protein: CASSQGVQGGTYNSPLHF.

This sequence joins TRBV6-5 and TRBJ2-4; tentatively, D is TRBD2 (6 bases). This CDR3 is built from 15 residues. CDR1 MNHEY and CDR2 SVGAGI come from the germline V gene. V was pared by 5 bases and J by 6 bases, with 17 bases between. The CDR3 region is CASSITWGEVNIQYF. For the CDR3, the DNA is TGTGCCAGCAGTATTACTTGGGGGGAAGTAAACATTCAGTACTTC.

The CDR3 sequence is CASSDPPGQGVGEQFF. The CDR3 bases are TGCGCCAGCAGTGACCCCCCGGGGCAGGGGGTCGGTGAGCAGTTCTTC. The genes are TRBV10-1 and TRBJ2-1; 7 nucleotides line up with TRBD1. Germline CDR1 is WNHNN and CDR2 is SYGVQD (reference sequence). V lost 3 bases to trimming and J lost 9 bases; unmatched junction nucleotides: 14. The CDR3 length is 16 residues.

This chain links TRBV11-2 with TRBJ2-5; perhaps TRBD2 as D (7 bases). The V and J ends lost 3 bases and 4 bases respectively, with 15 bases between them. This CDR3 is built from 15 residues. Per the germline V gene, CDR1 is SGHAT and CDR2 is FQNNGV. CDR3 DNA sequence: TGTGCCAGCAGCTTGGTGGGGGGGCTGCGAGAGACCCAGTACTTC. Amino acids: CASSLVGGLRETQYF.

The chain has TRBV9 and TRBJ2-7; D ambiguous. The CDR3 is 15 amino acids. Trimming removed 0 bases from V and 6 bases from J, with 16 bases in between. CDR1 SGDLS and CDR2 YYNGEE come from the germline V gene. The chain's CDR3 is CASSVDYSWVTEQYF. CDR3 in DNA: TGTGCCAGCAGCGTAGATTACAGCTGGGTCACCGAGCAGTACTTC.

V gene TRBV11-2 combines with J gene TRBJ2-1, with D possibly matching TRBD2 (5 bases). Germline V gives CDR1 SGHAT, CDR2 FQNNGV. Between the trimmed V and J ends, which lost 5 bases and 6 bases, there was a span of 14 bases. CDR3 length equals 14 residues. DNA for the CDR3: TGTGCCAGCAGCCGGACCAGTGGAGGCAATGAGCAGTTCTTC. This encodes CASSRTSGGNEQFF.

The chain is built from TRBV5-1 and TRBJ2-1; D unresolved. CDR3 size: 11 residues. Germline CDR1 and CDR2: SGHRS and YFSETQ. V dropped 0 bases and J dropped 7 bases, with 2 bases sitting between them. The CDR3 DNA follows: TGCGCCAGCAGCTTGGCGAATGAGCAGTTCTTC. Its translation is CASSLANEQFF. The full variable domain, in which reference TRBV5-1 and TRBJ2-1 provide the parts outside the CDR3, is KAGVTQTPRYLIKTRGQQVTLSCSPISGHRSVSWYQQTPGQGLQFLFEYFSETQRNKGNFPGRFSGRQFSNSRSEMNVSTLELGDSALYLCASSLANEQFFGPGTRLTVL.

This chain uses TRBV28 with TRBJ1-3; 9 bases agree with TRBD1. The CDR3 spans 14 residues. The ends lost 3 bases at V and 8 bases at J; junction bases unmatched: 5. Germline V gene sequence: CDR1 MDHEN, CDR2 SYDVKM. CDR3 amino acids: CASSLTGGTDTIYF. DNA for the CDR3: TGTGCCAGCAGTTTGACAGGGGGTACTGACACCATATATTTT.

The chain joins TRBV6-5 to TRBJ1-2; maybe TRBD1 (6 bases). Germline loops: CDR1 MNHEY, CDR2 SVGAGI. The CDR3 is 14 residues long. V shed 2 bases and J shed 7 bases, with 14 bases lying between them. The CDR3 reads CASSYMGARGGYTF. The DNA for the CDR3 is TGTGCCAGCAGTTACATGGGGGCTAGGGGTGGCTACACCTTC.

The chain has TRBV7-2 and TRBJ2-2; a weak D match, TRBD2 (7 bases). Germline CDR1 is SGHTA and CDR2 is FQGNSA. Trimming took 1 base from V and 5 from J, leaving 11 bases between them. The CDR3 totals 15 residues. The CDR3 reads CASSLVGGQTGELFF. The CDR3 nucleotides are TGTGCCAGCAGCTTAGTGGGGGGGCAAACCGGGGAGCTGTTTTTT.

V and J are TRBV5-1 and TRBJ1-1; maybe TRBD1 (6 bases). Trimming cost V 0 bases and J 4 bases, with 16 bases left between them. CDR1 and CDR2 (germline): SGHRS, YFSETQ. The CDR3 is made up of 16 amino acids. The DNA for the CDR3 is TGCGCCAGCAGCTTGGGGGCAGGGGCAGGGAGCACTGAAGCTTTCTTT. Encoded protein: CASSLGAGAGSTEAFF. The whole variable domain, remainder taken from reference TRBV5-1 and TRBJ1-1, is KAGVTQTPRYLIKTRGQQVTLSCSPISGHRSVSWYQQTPGQGLQFLFEYFSETQRNKGNFPGRFSGRQFSNSRSEMNVSTLELGDSALYLCASSLGAGAGSTEAFFGQGTRLTVV.

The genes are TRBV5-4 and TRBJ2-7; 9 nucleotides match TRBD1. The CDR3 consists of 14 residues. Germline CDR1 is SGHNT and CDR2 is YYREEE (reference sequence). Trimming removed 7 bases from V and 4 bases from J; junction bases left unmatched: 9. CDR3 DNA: TGTGCCAGCTCCGCCACAGGGGGCAGGTACGAGCAGTACTTC. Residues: CASSATGGRYEQYF.

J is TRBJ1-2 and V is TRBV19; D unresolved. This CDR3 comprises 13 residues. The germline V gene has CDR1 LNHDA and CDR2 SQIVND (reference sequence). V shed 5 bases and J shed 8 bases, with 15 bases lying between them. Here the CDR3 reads CASSPDLEGGYTF. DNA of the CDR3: TGTGCCAGTAGTCCGGACCTAGAGGGCGGCTACACCTTC. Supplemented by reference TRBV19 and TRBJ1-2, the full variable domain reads DGGITQSPKYLFRKEGQNVTLSCEQNLNHDAMYWYRQDPGQGLRLIYYSQIVNDFQKGDIAEGYSVSREKKESFPLTVTSAQKNPTAFYLCASSPDLEGGYTFGSGTRLTVV.

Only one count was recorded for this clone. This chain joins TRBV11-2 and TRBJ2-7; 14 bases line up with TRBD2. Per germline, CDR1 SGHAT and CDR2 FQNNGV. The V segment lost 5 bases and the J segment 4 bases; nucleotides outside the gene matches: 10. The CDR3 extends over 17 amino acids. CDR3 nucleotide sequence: TGTGCCAGCAGCATACCAGGACTAGCGGGGGGTACGTACGAGCAGTACTTC. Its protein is CASSIPGLAGGTYEQYF. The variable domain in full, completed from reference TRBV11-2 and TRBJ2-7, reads EAGVAQSPRYKIIEKRQSVAFWCNPISGHATLYWYQQILGQGPKLLIQFQNNGVVDDSQLPKDRFSAERLKGVDSTLKIQPAKLEDSAVYLCASSIPGLAGGTYEQYFGPGTRLTVT.

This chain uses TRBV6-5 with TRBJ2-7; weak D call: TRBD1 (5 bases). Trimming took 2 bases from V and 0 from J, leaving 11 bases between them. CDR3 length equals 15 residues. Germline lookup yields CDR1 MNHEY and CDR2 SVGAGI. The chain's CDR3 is CASSYSQGSSYEQYF. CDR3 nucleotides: TGTGCCAGCAGTTACAGCCAGGGCTCCTCCTACGAGCAGTACTTC.

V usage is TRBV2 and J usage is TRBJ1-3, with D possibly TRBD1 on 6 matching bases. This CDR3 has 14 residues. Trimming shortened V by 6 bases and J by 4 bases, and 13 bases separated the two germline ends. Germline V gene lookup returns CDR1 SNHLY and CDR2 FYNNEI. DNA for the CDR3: TGTGCCAGCAGGCCACAGGGTGTCGGAAACACCATATATTTT. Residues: CASRPQGVGNTIYF. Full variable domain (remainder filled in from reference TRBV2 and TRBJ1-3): EPEVTQTPSHQVTQMGQEVILRCVPISNHLYFYWYRQILGQKVEFLVSFYNNEISEKSEIFDDQFSVERPDGSNFTLKIRSTKLEDSAMYFCASRPQGVGNTIYFGEGSWLTVV.

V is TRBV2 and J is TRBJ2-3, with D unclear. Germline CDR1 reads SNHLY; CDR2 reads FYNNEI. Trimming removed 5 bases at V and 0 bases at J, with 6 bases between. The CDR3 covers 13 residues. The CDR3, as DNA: TGTGCCAGCAGTCGAGATAGCACAGATACGCAGTATTTT. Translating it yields CASSRDSTDTQYF.

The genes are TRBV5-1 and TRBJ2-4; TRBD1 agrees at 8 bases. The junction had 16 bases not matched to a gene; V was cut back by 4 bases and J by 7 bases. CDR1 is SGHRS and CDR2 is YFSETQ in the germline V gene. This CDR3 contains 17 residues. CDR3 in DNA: TGCGCCAGCAGCCCTGGTCGGAGACAGGGGAAGACGAACATTCAGTACTTC. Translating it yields CASSPGRRQGKTNIQYF.